This TCR beta chain was profiled in a study of shared clonotypes between healthy human individuals. Background on the study: The people who gave samples were a couple of women and a few men aged 18 to 49.

Looked up from germline, CDR1 is SGHDN and CDR2 is FVKESK. The V end was cut by 0 bases, the J end by 1 base, with 9 bases between. The CDR3 totals 15 residues. TCRdb's table, derived via immunoSEQ multiplex PCR, lists solely in-frame clones and lacks some. Seen here are about 2.4 million clones, over 85% observed once, and the top ten hold about 0.34%. This TCR was sampled from a man aged 18-30 years in good health. Some clones in this sample may be carry-over from other donors' samples. The chain employs TRBV14 and TRBJ2-5, with D uncertain. The specimen was naive CD4+ T cells from PBMCs. The subset denotes: CD45RA+ positively selected. CDR3 region: CASSQESAGQETQYF. The CDR3 DNA reads TGTGCCAGCAGCCAAGAATCGGCAGGCCAAGAGACCCAGTACTTC.